What follows describes a single T cell receptor beta chain. Measured with immunoSEQ multiplex PCR; TCRdb has only the in-frame clones, and not every one. The table has around 150,000 clones, about 85% seen once; the top ten hold roughly 1%. The CDR3 consists of 15 residues. Germline CDR1 is KGHDR and CDR2 is SFDVKD. With V trimmed by 5 bases and J by 6 bases, 5 bases remained unmatched. The sample is drawn from a study of blood T cell repertoires in COVID-19. Sequenced sample: peripheral blood. The clonotype originates from a middle-aged man with acute or convalescent COVID-19. The chain employs TRBV24-1 and TRBJ2-1; 11 bases are a match to TRBD2. Here the CDR3 reads CATSAGSGGANEQFF. The CDR3 region has the DNA TGTGCCACCAGTGCGGGTAGCGGGGGGGCCAATGAGCAGTTCTTC.